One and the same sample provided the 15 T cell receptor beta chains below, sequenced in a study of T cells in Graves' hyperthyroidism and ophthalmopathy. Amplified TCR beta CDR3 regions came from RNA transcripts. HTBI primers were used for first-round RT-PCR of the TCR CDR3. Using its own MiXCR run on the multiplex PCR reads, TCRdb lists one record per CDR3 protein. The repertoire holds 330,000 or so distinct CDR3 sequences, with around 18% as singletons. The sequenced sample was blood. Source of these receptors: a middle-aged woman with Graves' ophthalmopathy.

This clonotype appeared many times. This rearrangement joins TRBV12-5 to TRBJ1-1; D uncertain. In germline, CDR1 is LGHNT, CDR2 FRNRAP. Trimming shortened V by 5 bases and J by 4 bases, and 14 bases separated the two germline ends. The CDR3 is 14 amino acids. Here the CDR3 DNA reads TGTGCTAGTGGTCCCCCCTCAAAGGGCACTGAAGCTTTCTTT. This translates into CASGPPSKGTEAFF.

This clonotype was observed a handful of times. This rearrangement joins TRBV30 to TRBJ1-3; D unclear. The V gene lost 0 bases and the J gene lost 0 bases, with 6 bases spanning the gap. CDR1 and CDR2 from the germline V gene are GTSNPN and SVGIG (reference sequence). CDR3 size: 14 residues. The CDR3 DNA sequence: TGTGCCTGGAGTGTACTCCGCTCTGGAAACACCATATATTTT. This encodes CAWSVLRSGNTIYF.

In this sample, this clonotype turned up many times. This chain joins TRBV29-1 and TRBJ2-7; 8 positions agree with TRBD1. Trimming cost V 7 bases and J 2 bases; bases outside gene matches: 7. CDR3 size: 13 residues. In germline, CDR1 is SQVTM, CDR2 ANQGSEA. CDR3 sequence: CSARDRPTYEQYF. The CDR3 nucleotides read TGCAGCGCTCGGGACAGGCCGACCTACGAGCAGTACTTC.

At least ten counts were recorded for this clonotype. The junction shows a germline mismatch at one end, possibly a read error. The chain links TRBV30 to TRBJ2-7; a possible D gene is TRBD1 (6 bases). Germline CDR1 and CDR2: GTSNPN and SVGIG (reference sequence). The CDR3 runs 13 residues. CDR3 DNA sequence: TGTGCCTGGAGTTCGGACAGTTCCTACGGGCAGTACTTC. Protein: CAWSSDSSYGQYF.

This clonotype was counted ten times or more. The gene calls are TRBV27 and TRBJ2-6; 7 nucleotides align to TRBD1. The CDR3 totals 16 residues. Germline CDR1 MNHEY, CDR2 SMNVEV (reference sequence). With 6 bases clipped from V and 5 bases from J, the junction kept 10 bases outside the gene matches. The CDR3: CASSPMTGSRANVLTF. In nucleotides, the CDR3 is TGTGCCAGCAGCCCCATGACAGGGTCTAGGGCCAACGTCCTGACTTTC.

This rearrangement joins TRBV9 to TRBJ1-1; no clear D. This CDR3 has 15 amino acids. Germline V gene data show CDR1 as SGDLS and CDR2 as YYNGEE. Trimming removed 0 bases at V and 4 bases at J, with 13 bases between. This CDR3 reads CASSVGTIRGTEAFF. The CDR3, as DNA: TGTGCCAGCAGCGTAGGGACCATCCGAGGCACTGAAGCTTTCTTT.

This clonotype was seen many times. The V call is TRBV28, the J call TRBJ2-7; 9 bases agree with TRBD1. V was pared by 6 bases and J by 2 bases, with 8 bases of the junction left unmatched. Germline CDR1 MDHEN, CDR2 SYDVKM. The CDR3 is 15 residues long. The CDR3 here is CASSYADRGAYEQYF. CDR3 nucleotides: TGTGCCAGCAGCTATGCAGACAGGGGGGCCTACGAGCAGTACTTC.

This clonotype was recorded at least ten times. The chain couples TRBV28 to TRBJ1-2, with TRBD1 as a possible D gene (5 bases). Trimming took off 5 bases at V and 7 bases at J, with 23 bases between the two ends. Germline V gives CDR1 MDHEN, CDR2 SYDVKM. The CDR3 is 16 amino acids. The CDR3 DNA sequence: TGTGCCAGCAGTCGCGACAGATTCGAAAGTGCGGGTGGCTACACCTTC. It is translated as CASSRDRFESAGGYTF.

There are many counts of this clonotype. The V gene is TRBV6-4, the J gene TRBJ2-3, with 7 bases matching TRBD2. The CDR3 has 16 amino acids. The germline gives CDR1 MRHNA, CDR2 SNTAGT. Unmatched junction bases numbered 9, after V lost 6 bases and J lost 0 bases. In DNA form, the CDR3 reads TGTGCCAGCAGGGTGGGACTACGCCCCAGCACAGATACGCAGTATTTT. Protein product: CASRVGLRPSTDTQYF.

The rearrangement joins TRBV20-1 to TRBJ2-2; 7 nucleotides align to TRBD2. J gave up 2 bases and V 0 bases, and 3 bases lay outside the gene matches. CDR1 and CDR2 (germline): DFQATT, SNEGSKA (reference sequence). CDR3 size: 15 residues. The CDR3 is CSARELATNTGELFF. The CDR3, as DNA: TGCAGTGCTAGAGAACTAGCGACTAACACCGGGGAGCTGTTTTTT.

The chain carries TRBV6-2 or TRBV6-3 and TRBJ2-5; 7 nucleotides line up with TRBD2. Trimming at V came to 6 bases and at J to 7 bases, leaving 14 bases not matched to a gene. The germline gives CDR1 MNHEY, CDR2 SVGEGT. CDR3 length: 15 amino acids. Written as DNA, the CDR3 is TGTGCCAGCAGCCAAGAAGGCGGGAGAGGCGGGACCCAGTACTTC. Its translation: CASSQEGGRGGTQYF.

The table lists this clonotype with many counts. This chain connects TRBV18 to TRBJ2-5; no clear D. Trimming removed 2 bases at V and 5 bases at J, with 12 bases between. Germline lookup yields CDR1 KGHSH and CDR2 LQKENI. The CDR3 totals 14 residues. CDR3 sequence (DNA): TGTGCCAGCTCACCAAGTATTAGCTTGGAGACCCAGTACTTC. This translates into CASSPSISLETQYF.

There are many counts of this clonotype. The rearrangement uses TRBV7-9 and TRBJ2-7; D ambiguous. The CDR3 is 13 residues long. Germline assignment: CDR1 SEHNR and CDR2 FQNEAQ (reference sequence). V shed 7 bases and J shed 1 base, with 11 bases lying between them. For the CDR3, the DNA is TGTGCCAGCAACAGTCATACTTCCTACGAGCAGTACTTC. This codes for CASNSHTSYEQYF.

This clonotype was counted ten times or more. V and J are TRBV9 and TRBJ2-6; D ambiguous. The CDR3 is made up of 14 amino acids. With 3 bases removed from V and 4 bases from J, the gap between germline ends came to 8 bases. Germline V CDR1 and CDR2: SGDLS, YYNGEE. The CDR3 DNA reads TGTGCCAGCAGCGCGTCTGCGGGGGCCAACGTCCTGACTTTC. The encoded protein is CASSASAGANVLTF.

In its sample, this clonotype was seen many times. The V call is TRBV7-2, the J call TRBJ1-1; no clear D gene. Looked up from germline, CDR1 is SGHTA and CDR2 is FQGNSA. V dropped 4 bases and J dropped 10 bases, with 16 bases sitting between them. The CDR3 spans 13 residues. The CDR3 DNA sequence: TGTGCCAGCAGCTCGTCTCAATGGGAGGCAGCTTTCTTT. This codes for CASSSSQWEAAFF.